The clone carrying this T cell receptor (beta chain) was found many times. CDR1 is SEHNR and CDR2 is FQNEAQ in the germline V gene (reference sequence). V was pared by 5 bases and J by 5 bases, with 2 bases of the junction left unmatched. This CDR3 has 12 amino acids. Amplification of TCR beta CDR3 regions was performed using RNA transcripts as template. Researchers ran a first-round RT-PCR on the TCR CDR3 using the HTBI primer set. A single record per CDR3 protein comes from TCRdb applying MiXCR to the multiplex PCR reads. Found here are about 380,000 distinct CDR3 sequences, approximately 17% of them singletons; the top ten hold over 35%. The record originates from a study of T cells in Graves' hyperthyroidism and ophthalmopathy. Exclusion of patients followed from uncontrolled infection, other autoimmune disease, pregnancy or lactation.

The clonotype originates from a man younger than 30 with Graves' ophthalmopathy. The rearrangement links TRBV7-9 to TRBJ2-7, with TRBD1 matching 8 bases. The specimen sequenced was blood. The CDR3 loop reads CASSGQGDEQYF. The CDR3 DNA follows: TGTGCCAGCAGCGGACAGGGAGACGAGCAGTACTTC.